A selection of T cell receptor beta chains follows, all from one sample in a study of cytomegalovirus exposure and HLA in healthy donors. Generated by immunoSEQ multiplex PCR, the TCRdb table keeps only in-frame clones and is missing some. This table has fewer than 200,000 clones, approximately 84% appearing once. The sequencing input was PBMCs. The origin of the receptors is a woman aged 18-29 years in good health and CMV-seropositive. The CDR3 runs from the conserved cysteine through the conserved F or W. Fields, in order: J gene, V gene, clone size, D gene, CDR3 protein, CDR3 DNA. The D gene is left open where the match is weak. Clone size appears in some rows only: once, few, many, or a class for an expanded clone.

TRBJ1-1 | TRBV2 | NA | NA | CASFLGEGTEAFF | TGTGCCAGCTTCCTAGGGGAAGGGACTGAAGCTTTCTTT
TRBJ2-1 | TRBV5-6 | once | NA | CASSFPSGDSYNEQFF | TGTGCCAGCAGCTTCCCCTCCGGGGATTCCTACAATGAGCAGTTCTTC
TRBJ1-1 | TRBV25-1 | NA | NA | CASSEAGSNTEAFF | TGTGCCAGCAGTGAAGCTGGTAGTAACACTGAAGCTTTCTTT
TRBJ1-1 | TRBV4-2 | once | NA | CASDGGTEAFF | TGTGCCAGCGACGGGGGTACTGAAGCTTTCTTT
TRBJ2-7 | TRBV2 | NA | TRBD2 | CASSEAASGLAGMGEQYF | TGTGCCAGCAGTGAAGCAGCCTCGGGACTAGCGGGGATGGGGGAGCAGTACTTC
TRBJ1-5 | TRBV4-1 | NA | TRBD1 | CASSQVLTRGSNQPQHF | TGCGCCAGCAGCCAAGTTCTGACCAGGGGGAGCAATCAGCCCCAGCATTTT
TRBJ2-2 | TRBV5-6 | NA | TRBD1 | CASSLWGPGQGGTGELFF | TGTGCCAGCAGCTTGTGGGGCCCAGGACAGGGCGGAACCGGGGAGCTGTTTTTT
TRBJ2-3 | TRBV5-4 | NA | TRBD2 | CASRKTSGEYTQYF | TGTGCCAGCAGGAAGACTAGCGGGGAGTATACGCAGTATTTT
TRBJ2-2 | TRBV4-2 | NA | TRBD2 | CASSQASGGTGELFF | TGTGCCAGCAGCCAAGCTAGCGGGGGTACCGGGGAGCTGTTTTTT
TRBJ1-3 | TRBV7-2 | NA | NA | CASSLRGPSGNTIYF | TGTGCCAGCAGCCTCAGGGGCCCGTCTGGAAACACCATATATTTT
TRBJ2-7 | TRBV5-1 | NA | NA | CASSAAGNSYEQYF | TGCGCCAGCAGCGCGGCCGGGAACTCCTACGAGCAGTACTTC
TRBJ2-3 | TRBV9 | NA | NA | CASSGGEGTDTQYF | TGTGCCAGCAGCGGAGGTGAGGGCACAGATACGCAGTATTTT
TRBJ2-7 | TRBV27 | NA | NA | CASSLSSGGIYEQYF | TGTGCCAGCAGTTTATCCTCAGGGGGGATCTACGAGCAGTACTTC
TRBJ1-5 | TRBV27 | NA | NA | CASSFVGDSNQPQHF | TGTGCCAGCAGTTTTGTCGGGGATAGCAATCAGCCCCAGCATTTT
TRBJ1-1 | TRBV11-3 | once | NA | CASSPGVPDTEAFF | TGTGCCAGCAGCCCAGGGGTCCCTGACACTGAAGCTTTCTTT
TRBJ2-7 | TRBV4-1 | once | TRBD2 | CASSSREGGHYEQYF | TGCGCCAGCAGCTCCCGGGAGGGGGGACACTACGAGCAGTACTTC
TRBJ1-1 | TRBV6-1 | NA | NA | CASSEARLNTEAFF | TGTGCCAGCAGTGAAGCGCGACTTAACACTGAAGCTTTCTTT
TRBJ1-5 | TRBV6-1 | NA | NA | CASSSDFQGNQPQHF | TGTGCCAGCAGTTCCGATTTCCAGGGCAATCAGCCCCAGCATTTT
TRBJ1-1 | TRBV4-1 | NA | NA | CASSRIDGSRAFF | TGCGCCAGCAGCCGAATAGACGGGTCGCGGGCTTTCTTT
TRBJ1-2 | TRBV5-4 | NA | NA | CASSLYAGREDGYTF | TGTGCCAGCAGCTTGTATGCAGGGAGGGAGGATGGCTACACCTTC
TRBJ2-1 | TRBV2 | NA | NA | CASSGDSNEQFF | TGTGCCAGCAGTGGGGACTCCAATGAGCAGTTCTTC
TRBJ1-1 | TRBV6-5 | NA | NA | CASSPQGRNTEAFF | TGTGCCAGCAGTCCACAGGGTAGGAACACTGAAGCTTTCTTT
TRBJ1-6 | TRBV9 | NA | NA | CASSGGTSSSPLHF | TGTGCCAGCAGTGGTGGGACATCGTCGTCACCCCTCCACTTT